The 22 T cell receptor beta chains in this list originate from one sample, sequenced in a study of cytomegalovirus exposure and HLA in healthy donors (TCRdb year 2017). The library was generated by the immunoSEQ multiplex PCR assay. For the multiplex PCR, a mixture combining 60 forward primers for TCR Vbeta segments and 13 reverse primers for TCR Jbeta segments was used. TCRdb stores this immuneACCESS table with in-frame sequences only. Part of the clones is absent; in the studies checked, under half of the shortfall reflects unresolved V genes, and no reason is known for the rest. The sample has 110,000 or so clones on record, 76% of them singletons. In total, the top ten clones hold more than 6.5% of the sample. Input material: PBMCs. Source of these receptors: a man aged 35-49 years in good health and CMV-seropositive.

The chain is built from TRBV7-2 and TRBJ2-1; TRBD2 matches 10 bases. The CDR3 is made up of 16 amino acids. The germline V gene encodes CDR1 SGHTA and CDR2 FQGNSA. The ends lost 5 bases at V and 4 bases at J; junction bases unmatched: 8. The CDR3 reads CASSHGPTSGYNEQFF. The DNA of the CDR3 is TGTGCCAGCAGCCACGGCCCGACTAGCGGGTACAATGAGCAGTTCTTC.

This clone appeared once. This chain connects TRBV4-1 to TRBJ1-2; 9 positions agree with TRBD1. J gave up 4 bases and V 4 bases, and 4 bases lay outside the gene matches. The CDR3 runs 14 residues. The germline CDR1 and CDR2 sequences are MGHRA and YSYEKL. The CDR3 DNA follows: TGCGCCAGCAGCCCCACGGACAGGGGCTATGGCTACACCTTC. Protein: CASSPTDRGYGYTF.

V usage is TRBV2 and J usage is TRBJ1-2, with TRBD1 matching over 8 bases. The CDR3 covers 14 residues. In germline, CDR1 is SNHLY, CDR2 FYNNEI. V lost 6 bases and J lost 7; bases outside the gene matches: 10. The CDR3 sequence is CASSERVQGGGYTF. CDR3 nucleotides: TGTGCCAGCAGCGAGAGAGTACAGGGGGGTGGCTACACCTTC.

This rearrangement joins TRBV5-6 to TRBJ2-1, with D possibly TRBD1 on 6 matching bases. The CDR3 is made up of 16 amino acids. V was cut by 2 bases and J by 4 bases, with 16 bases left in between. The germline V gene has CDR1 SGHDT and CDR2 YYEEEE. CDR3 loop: CASSLAPRGPYNEQFF. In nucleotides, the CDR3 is TGTGCCAGCAGCTTAGCCCCCAGGGGACCGTACAATGAGCAGTTCTTC. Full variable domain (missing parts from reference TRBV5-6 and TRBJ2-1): DAGVTQSPTHLIKTRGQQVTLRCSPKSGHDTVSWYQQALGQGPQFIFQYYEEEERQRGNFPDRFSGHQFPNYSSELNVNALLLGDSALYLCASSLAPRGPYNEQFFGPGTRLTVL.

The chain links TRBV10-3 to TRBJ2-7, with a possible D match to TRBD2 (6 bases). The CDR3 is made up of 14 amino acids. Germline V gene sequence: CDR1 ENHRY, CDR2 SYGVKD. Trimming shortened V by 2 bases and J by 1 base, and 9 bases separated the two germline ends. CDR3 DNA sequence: TGTGCCATCAGTGAGGGCCGGGGGTCCTACGAGCAGTACTTC. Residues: CAISEGRGSYEQYF.

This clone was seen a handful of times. CDR3 nucleotide sequence: TGTGCCAGAAGCTTGAGTGCGACAGGCGCCTTATCCTACAATGAGCAGTTCTTC. Amino acid sequence: CARSLSATGALSYNEQFF. J is TRBJ2-1 and V is TRBV5-3; D possibly corresponds to TRBD1 (6 bases). TRBV5-3 carries the ORF label, with uncertain function. The CDR3 totals 18 residues. V was clipped by 1 base and J by 1 base, with 18 bases between them.

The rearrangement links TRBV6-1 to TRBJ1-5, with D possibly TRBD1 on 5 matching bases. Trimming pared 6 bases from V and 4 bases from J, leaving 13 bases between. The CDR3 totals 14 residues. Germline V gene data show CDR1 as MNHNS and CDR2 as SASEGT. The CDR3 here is CASSRTMANQPQHF. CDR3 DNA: TGTGCCAGCAGCCGGACAATGGCGAATCAGCCCCAGCATTTT.

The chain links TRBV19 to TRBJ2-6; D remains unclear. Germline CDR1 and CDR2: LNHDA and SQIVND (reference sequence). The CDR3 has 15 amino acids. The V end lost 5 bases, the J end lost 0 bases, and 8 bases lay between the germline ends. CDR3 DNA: TGTGCCAGTAGTTCCCCCCGCTCTGGGGCCAACGTCCTGACTTTC. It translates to CASSSPRSGANVLTF.

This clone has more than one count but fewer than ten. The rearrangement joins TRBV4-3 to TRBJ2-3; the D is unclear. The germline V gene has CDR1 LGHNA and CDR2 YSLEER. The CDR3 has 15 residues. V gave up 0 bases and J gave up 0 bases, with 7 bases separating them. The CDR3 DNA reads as TGCGCCAGCAGCCAAGATGCGGTTAGCACAGATACGCAGTATTTT. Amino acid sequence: CASSQDAVSTDTQYF.

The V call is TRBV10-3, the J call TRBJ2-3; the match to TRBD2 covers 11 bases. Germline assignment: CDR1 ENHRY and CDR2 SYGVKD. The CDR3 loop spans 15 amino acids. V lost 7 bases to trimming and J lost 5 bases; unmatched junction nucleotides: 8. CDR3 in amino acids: CAITSSSGGQDTQYF. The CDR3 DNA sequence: TGTGCCATCACCTCGTCTAGCGGGGGGCAAGATACGCAGTATTTT.

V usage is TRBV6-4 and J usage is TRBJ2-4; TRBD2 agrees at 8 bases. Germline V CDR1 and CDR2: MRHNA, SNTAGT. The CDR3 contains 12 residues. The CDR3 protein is CASGGKVDSQYF. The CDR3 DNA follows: TGTGCGTCGGGAGGGAAGGTGGACAGTCAGTACTTC.

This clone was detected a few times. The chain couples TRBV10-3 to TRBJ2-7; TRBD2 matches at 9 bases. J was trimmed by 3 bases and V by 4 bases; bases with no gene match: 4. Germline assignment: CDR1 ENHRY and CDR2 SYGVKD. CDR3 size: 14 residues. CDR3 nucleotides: TGTGCCATCAGTGGAGGCGGGAGGGGCTACGAGCAGTACTTC. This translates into CAISGGGRGYEQYF.

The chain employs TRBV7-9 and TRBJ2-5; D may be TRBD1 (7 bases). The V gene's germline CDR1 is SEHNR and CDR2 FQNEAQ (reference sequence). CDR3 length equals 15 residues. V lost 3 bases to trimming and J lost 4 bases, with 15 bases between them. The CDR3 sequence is CASSLVAGGGETQYF. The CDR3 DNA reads TGTGCCAGCAGCTTGGTTGCAGGGGGAGGAGAGACCCAGTACTTC.

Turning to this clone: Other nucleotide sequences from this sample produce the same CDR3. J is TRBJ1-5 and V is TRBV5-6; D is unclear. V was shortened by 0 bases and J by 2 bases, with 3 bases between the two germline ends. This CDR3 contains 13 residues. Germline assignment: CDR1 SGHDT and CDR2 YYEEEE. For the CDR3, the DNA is TGTGCCAGCAGCTTGGCCGGCAATCAGCCCCAGCATTTT. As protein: CASSLAGNQPQHF.

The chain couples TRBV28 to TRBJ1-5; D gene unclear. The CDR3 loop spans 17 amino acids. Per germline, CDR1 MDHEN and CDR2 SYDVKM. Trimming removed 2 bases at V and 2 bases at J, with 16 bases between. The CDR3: CASSLRIPRRGNQPQHF. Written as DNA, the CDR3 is TGTGCCAGCAGTTTAAGGATCCCCCGACGGGGCAATCAGCCCCAGCATTTT.

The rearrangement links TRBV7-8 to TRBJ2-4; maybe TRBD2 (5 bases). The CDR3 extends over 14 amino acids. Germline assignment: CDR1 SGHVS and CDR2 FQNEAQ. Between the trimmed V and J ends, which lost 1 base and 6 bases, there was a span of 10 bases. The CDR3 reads CASSLERWGNIQYF. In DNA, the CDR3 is TGTGCCAGCAGCTTAGAGCGGTGGGGAAACATTCAGTACTTC.

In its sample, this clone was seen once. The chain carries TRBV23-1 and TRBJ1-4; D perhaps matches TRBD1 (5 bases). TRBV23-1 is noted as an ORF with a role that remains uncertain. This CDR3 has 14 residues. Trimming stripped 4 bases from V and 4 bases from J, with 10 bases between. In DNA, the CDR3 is TGCGCCAGCAGTCTCGACAGATATAATGAAAAACTGTTTTTT. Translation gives CASSLDRYNEKLFF.

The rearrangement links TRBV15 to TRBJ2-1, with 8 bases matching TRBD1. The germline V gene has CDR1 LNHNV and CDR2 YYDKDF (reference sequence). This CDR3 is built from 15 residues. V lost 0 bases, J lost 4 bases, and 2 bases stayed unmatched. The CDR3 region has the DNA TGTGCCACCAGCAGAGAGCAGGGGGCTTACAATGAGCAGTTCTTC. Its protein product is CATSREQGAYNEQFF.

In DNA, the CDR3 is TGTGCCAGCAGTCCACCACCGGGACAAGTTCAGCCCCAGCATTTT. Its protein product is CASSPPPGQVQPQHF. The V and J genes are TRBV28 and TRBJ1-5; maybe TRBD1 (6 bases). Per germline, CDR1 MDHEN and CDR2 SYDVKM. The V gene lost 5 bases and the J gene lost 6 bases, with 17 bases spanning the gap. The CDR3 length is 15 residues.

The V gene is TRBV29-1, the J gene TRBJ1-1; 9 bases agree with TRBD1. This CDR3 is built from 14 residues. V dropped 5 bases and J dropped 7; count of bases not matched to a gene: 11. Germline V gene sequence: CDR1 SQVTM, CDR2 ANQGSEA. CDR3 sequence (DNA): TGCAGCGTTCGAGAACCGCGGGACAGGGTTGAAGCTTTCTTT. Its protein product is CSVREPRDRVEAFF.

CDR3 bases: TGTGCCAGCAGCCCGCAGGGGGCATTCCGCTATGGCTACACCTTC. Translating gives CASSPQGAFRYGYTF. The chain joins TRBV7-3 to TRBJ1-2, with 8 bases fitting TRBD1. Germline V gives CDR1 SGHTA, CDR2 FQGTGA. The CDR3 totals 15 residues. V lost 5 bases to trimming and J lost 4 bases; unmatched junction nucleotides: 9.

CDR3 sequence (DNA): TGCGCCAGCAGCTTGACAGGGGTTAACACTGAAGCTTTCTTT. It specifies CASSLTGVNTEAFF. The chain links TRBV5-1 to TRBJ1-1; 7 bases are a match to TRBD1. J gave up 2 bases and V 1 base, and 2 bases lay outside the gene matches. The germline CDR1 and CDR2 sequences are SGHRS and YFSETQ. CDR3 length equals 14 residues.